One sample yielded the 5 T cell receptor beta chains listed below, sequenced in a study of T cell repertoires in cytomegalovirus infection. TCRdb independently ran MiXCR on the reads; one entry per CDR3 protein. The sample records about 230,000 distinct CDR3 sequences, 20% to 25% being singletons. Sequencing was performed on CD8+ T cells from PBMCs. These TCRs come from a human donor in good health (CMV status not recorded). Some clones in this sample may be carry-over from other donors' samples.

This clonotype has a count of ten or more. A junction boundary mismatches the germline segment, possibly from a read error. This chain joins TRBV7-8 and TRBJ2-7, with D perhaps TRBD1 or TRBD2 (5 bases each). CDR3 length: 14 amino acids. CDR1 and CDR2 (germline): SGHVS, FQNEAQ. The DNA of the CDR3 is TGTGCCAGCAGCTCCCTCGGGGACGGCCTCTTTGTGGACTTC. Translated, it gives CASSSLGDGLFVDF.

This chain uses TRBV6-5 with TRBJ2-7; 8 nucleotides align to TRBD2. The CDR3 runs to 15 residues. The germline CDR1 and CDR2 sequences are MNHEY and SVGAGI. The V and J ends lost 6 bases and 7 bases, in that order; junction bases with no gene match: 14. CDR3 in amino acids: CASSQTAGGWKEQYF. As DNA, the CDR3 is TGTGCCAGCAGCCAGACCGCGGGGGGCTGGAAGGAGCAGTACTTC.

The J gene is TRBJ1-1, the V gene TRBV10-3; D ambiguous. CDR3 length: 14 residues. The ends were cut back, 3 bases at V and 3 bases at J, with 11 bases in the middle. Germline V gene sequence: CDR1 ENHRY, CDR2 SYGVKD. For the CDR3, the DNA is TGTGCCATCAGTGATGTAGCGATTGACACTGAAGCTTTCTTT. Protein product: CAISDVAIDTEAFF.

This clonotype was found a few times. J is TRBJ2-7 and V is TRBV13; D may be TRBD1 or TRBD2 (5 bases each). Germline V gives CDR1 PRHDT, CDR2 FYEKMQ (reference sequence). The CDR3 covers 23 residues. V shed 2 bases and J shed 2 bases, with 37 bases lying between them. CDR3 DNA: TGTGCCAGCAGCTTATGGAAAGTGGGACCCGACGACGCTGAGAGCCCGACGACCTACGAGCAGTACTTC. Protein sequence: CASSLWKVGPDDAESPTTYEQYF. The full variable domain, in which reference TRBV13 and TRBJ2-7 provide the parts outside the CDR3, is AAGVIQSPRHLIKEKRETATLKCYPIPRHDTVYWYQQGPGQDPQFLISFYEKMQSDKGSIPDRFSAQQFSDYHSELNMSSLELGDSALYFCASSLWKVGPDDAESPTTYEQYFGPGTRLTVT.

The chain combines TRBV24-1 with TRBJ2-1; TRBD1 might be the D (6 bases). The CDR3 is 15 residues long. Germline loops: CDR1 KGHDR, CDR2 SFDVKD. Trimming pared 7 bases from V and 3 bases from J, leaving 15 bases between. The CDR3 DNA reads TGTGCCACCAGCCCGTCAGGGGTCTACTACAATGAGCAGTTCTTC. Its protein is CATSPSGVYYNEQFF.